This T cell receptor beta chain appears in the sequencing data of a study of T cells in Graves' hyperthyroidism and ophthalmopathy. General study points: Appearing also in blood were most of the thyroid clonotypes expanded above 0.001.

This clonotype was recorded at least ten times. Its target is unknown. The germline CDR1 and CDR2 sequences are MDHEN and SYDVKM. With 8 bases removed from V and 1 base from J, the gap between germline ends came to 26 bases. This CDR3 spans 18 amino acids. What was amplified from RNA transcripts were TCR beta CDR3 regions. A first-round RT-PCR of the TCR CDR3 used the HTBI primer set. TCRdb used MiXCR to reprocess the multiplex PCR reads, holding one entry per CDR3 protein. Of 500,000 to 800,000 distinct CDR3 sequences detected, 13% to 15% appear once; the ten largest clones hold under 15%. The gene calls are TRBV28 and TRBJ1-1; TRBD1 is a possible D gene (5 bases). The source is a woman aged 50 to 60 with Graves' ophthalmopathy. Source material: blood. The CDR3 is CASFPRAGIGHGNTEAFF. The CDR3 nucleotides read TGTGCCAGCTTCCCCAGGGCAGGAATCGGACATGGGAACACTGAAGCTTTCTTT.